These 27 T cell receptor beta chains were all obtained from the same sample, sequenced in a study of blood T cells in healthy people across ages. Primers used in a second PCR of about 7 to 12 cycles were a sample-barcoded 5' primer and a J-beta primer mix. TCRdb re-called the 5' RACE reads with MiXCR, one entry per CDR3 protein. The sample consists of nearly 1 million distinct CDR3 sequences, 45% to 60% of them appearing once. The sequencing sample was made of blood. The origin of the receptors is a woman aged 55-75 years in good health.

The V and J genes are TRBV5-1 and TRBJ2-3; D may match TRBD1 or TRBD2 (6 bases each). Trimming shortened V by 2 bases and J by 8 bases, and 15 bases separated the two germline ends. CDR1 and CDR2 from the germline V gene are SGHRS and YFSETQ. The CDR3 consists of 14 residues. The CDR3 bases are TGCGCCAGCAGCTTAACGGGGGCGGAGGGTACGCAGTATTTT. Its protein product is CASSLTGAEGTQYF.

This chain connects TRBV10-3 to TRBJ1-5; D is unclear. With 2 bases removed from V and 7 bases from J, the gap between germline ends came to 12 bases. The CDR3 runs 14 residues. Germline CDR1 reads ENHRY; CDR2 reads SYGVKD. The CDR3 DNA reads TGTGCCATCAGTGAGCCTGGGCAGGAGCAGCCCCAGCATTTT. As protein: CAISEPGQEQPQHF.

This clonotype has more than one count but fewer than ten. This chain joins TRBV27 and TRBJ2-1; TRBD1 might be the D (5 bases). Germline CDR1 and CDR2: MNHEY and SMNVEV (reference sequence). The CDR3 spans 13 residues. The V end lost 1 base, the J end lost 14 bases, and 15 bases lay between the germline ends. The DNA of the CDR3 is TGTGCCAGCAGTTTATATTACAGGTCCGCGGAGTTCTTC. Translating gives CASSLYYRSAEFF.

This chain links TRBV20-1 with TRBJ2-1; D is unclear. The CDR3 has 11 amino acids. The V gene's germline CDR1 is DFQATT and CDR2 SNEGSKA (reference sequence). V was trimmed by 3 bases and J by 9 bases, leaving 9 bases between them. The CDR3 here is CSARNQGEQFF. Here the CDR3 DNA reads TGCAGTGCTAGGAACCAAGGTGAGCAGTTCTTC.

In this sample, this clonotype turned up a few times. The CDR3 here is CASSSGDRPSYGYTF. The CDR3 DNA reads as TGTGCCAGCAGTTCGGGAGATCGTCCCAGCTATGGCTACACCTTC. The genes are TRBV27 and TRBJ1-2; D call uncertain. Deletions cut 4 bases from V and 4 bases from J, with 16 bases between. CDR3 length: 15 amino acids. From germline, CDR1 is MNHEY and CDR2 SMNVEV (reference sequence).

This rearrangement joins TRBV12-3 or TRBV12-4 to TRBJ2-5; no definite D call. V was trimmed by 5 bases and J by 1 base, leaving 5 bases between them. The CDR3 loop spans 12 amino acids. CDR3 DNA sequence: TGTGCCAGCAGTGCCATCCAAGAGACCCAGTACTTC. The encoded protein is CASSAIQETQYF.

The chain carries TRBV4-1 and TRBJ2-4, with a weak D call TRBD1 (5 bases). Germline assignment: CDR1 MGHRA and CDR2 YSYEKL. The V and J ends lost 3 bases and 0 bases respectively, with 12 bases between them. The CDR3 loop spans 16 amino acids. CDR3 sequence reads: CASSQDTIGAKNIQYF. DNA of the CDR3: TGCGCCAGCAGCCAGGACACAATCGGAGCCAAAAACATTCAGTACTTC.

The chain carries TRBV7-9 and TRBJ2-3; D ambiguous. The CDR3 covers 13 residues. V lost 4 bases and J lost 9, with 14 bases in between. Germline V gene lookup returns CDR1 SEHNR and CDR2 FQNEAQ (reference sequence). CDR3 in amino acids: CASSSHSTETQYF. Here the CDR3 DNA reads TGTGCCAGCAGCTCACATTCGACGGAGACGCAGTATTTT.

The chain recombines TRBV28 with TRBJ2-5, with 7 positions matching TRBD1. V dropped 8 bases and J dropped 7; count of bases not matched to a gene: 13. Germline-derived CDR1 and CDR2 are MDHEN and SYDVKM. The CDR3 sequence is 14 residues long. CDR3 region: CASDFGWPGGTQYF. The CDR3 DNA sequence: TGTGCCAGCGACTTCGGGTGGCCAGGGGGGACCCAGTACTTC.

CDR3 coding DNA: TGTGCCAGCAGTTTTGGAATATCACCCCTCCACTTT. Translation gives CASSFGISPLHF. The chain combines TRBV28 with TRBJ1-6; D is ambiguous. The CDR3 consists of 12 residues. The germline V gene has CDR1 MDHEN and CDR2 SYDVKM. The V gene lost 3 bases and the J gene lost 10 bases, with 7 bases spanning the gap.

The chain carries TRBV2 and TRBJ2-5, with no clear D. Between the trimmed V and J ends, which lost 5 bases and 4 bases, there was a span of 11 bases. The length of the CDR3 is 13 residues. CDR1 is SNHLY, CDR2 FYNNEI, per germline. Written as DNA, the CDR3 is TGTGCCAGCAGTACCAGATTGGGAGAGACCCAGTACTTC. Protein: CASSTRLGETQYF.

As regards this clonotype: At one boundary the junction diverges from the germline segment, which might be a read error. The chain employs TRBV12-3 or TRBV12-4 and TRBJ2-3, with D perhaps matching TRBD1 (5 bases). This CDR3 contains 12 residues. The CDR3 DNA sequence: TGTGCCGGCAGGGTGGTCCCAGATGCGCAGTATTTT. Translation gives CAGRVVPDAQYF.

This clonotype showed up just a few times. The chain links TRBV7-2 to TRBJ2-7; D is undetermined. Germline CDR1 reads SGHTA; CDR2 reads FQGNSA. This CDR3 comprises 12 residues. The V gene lost 0 bases and the J gene lost 7 bases, with 7 bases spanning the gap. The chain's CDR3 is CASSLAFDEQYF. The DNA of the CDR3 is TGTGCCAGCAGCTTAGCGTTCGATGAGCAGTACTTC.

This clonotype has a handful of counts. This chain links TRBV18 with TRBJ1-1; 7 bases agree with TRBD1. This CDR3 is built from 14 residues. Germline assignment: CDR1 KGHSH and CDR2 LQKENI. J was trimmed by 0 bases and V by 3 bases; bases with no gene match: 1. This CDR3 is CASSPGQMNTEAFF. The DNA for the CDR3 is TGTGCCAGCTCACCGGGACAGATGAACACTGAAGCTTTCTTT. The full variable domain, its missing parts supplied by reference TRBV18 and TRBJ1-1, is NAGVMQNPRHLVRRRGQEARLRCSPMKGHSHVYWYRQLPEEGLKFMVYLQKENIIDESGMPKERFSAEFPKEGPSILRIQQVVRGDSAAYFCASSPGQMNTEAFFGQGTRLTVV.

This clonotype was recorded a few times. The J gene is TRBJ1-2, the V gene TRBV5-1; 7 nucleotides match TRBD1. The CDR3 has 15 amino acids. V gave up 4 bases and J gave up 8 bases; unmatched junction bases: 14. Germline assignment: CDR1 SGHRS and CDR2 YFSETQ. The DNA for the CDR3 is TGCGCCAGCAGCCCCTTCGACAGGGACTTTCGAGGCTACACCTTC. Translation: CASSPFDRDFRGYTF.

The chain links TRBV11-2 to TRBJ2-1, with 7 bases that match TRBD2. The length of the CDR3 is 17 residues. Germline V gene lookup returns CDR1 SGHAT and CDR2 FQNNGV. V was pared by 2 bases and J by 7 bases, with 14 bases of the junction left unmatched. The CDR3 loop is CASSLPLASGLWNEQFF. CDR3 DNA sequence: TGTGCCAGCAGCTTACCCCTAGCTAGCGGCTTGTGGAATGAGCAGTTCTTC.

V is TRBV10-2 and J is TRBJ2-7; 14 bases fit TRBD2. Germline CDR1 reads WSHSY; CDR2 reads SAAADI. The CDR3 covers 20 residues. V lost 9 bases, J lost 1 base, and 20 bases stayed unmatched. CDR3 bases: TGCGCCAGAGGCGGGTTATCCGGGACTAGCGGGAGTCGGTGTTCCTACGAGCAGTACTTC. Its translation is CARGGLSGTSGSRCSYEQYF.

This clonotype was counted a few times. The chain links TRBV21-1 to TRBJ2-3; the DNA was not compared with TRBD2, the D call given in the table. TRBV21-1 is noted as a pseudogene. The CDR3 totals 14 residues. CDR3 in amino acids: CASSNRTVTDTQYF. The DNA for the CDR3 is TGTGCCAGCAGCAATCGGACTGTCACAGATACGCAGTATTTT.

V usage is TRBV10-3 and J usage is TRBJ1-4, with D possibly TRBD1 on 5 matching bases. The CDR3 sequence is 14 residues long. V lost 8 bases, J lost 7 bases, and 17 bases lay in between. Germline CDR1 and CDR2: ENHRY and SYGVKD. The DNA for the CDR3 is TGTGCCATCGGAAGCCCGGGGGGAGGTGAAAAACTGTTTTTT. Residues: CAIGSPGGGEKLFF.

To note about this clonotype: A much larger clone differs from this one at a single base, so this may be a read error. J is TRBJ2-3 and V is TRBV14; D ambiguous. The CDR3 runs to 14 residues. Per germline, CDR1 SGHDN and CDR2 FVKESK. DNA of the CDR3: TGTGCCTGCAGCCAAGCAAATTTCCCAGATACGCAGTATTTT. It translates to CACSQANFPDTQYF.

In this sample, this clonotype turned up a few times. The chain couples TRBV29-1 to TRBJ1-2; 7 positions match TRBD1. Germline CDR1 and CDR2: SQVTM and ANQGSEA. The length of the CDR3 is 13 residues. J was trimmed by 7 bases and V by 3 bases; bases with no gene match: 8. CDR3 DNA: TGCAGCGTTGAGCGACAGGGACTCTTTGGCTACACCTTC. Translated: CSVERQGLFGYTF.

This sequence joins TRBV2 and TRBJ2-3; 10 nucleotides line up with TRBD1. This CDR3 contains 15 residues. Trimming at V came to 6 bases and at J to 1 base, leaving 4 bases not matched to a gene. Germline V gene data show CDR1 as SNHLY and CDR2 as FYNNEI. The CDR3 DNA is TGTGCCAGCAGGGGGACAGGGGCCCGCACAGATACGCAGTATTTT. Encoded protein: CASRGTGARTDTQYF.

Concerning this clonotype itself: The germline gene is not matched at one end of the junction; a read error may be the cause. This chain uses TRBV4-1 with TRBJ2-7, with D tentatively TRBD1 or TRBD2 (5 bases each). The germline CDR1 and CDR2 sequences are MGHRA and YSYEKL. The CDR3 spans 15 residues. The CDR3, as DNA: TGCGCCAGCAACCAAGTGAATAGGGGACGGAGGGAGCAGTACTTC. This codes for CASNQVNRGRREQYF.

The chain combines TRBV5-1 with TRBJ2-7, with D uncertain. V dropped 3 bases and J dropped 7 bases, with 11 bases sitting between them. The CDR3 covers 12 residues. Germline CDR1 reads SGHRS; CDR2 reads YFSETQ. CDR3 sequence reads: CASSSESEEQYF. The CDR3 DNA reads TGCGCCAGCAGCTCAGAATCGGAAGAGCAGTACTTC.

The chain combines TRBV11-1 with TRBJ2-5; perhaps TRBD2 as D (6 bases). There are 14 residues in the CDR3. Germline V gene data show CDR1 as SGHAT and CDR2 as FQDESV (reference sequence). The V end was cut by 6 bases, the J end by 11 bases, with 22 bases between. The DNA of the CDR3 is TGTGCCAGCAGTCCTACGGGACTGTCGGGTGAGCAGTACTTC. Protein product: CASSPTGLSGEQYF.

This rearrangement joins TRBV20-1 to TRBJ2-5; 7 nucleotides match TRBD2. CDR1 and CDR2 (germline): DFQATT, SNEGSKA (reference sequence). This CDR3 has 13 residues. The V and J ends lost 0 bases and 5 bases, in that order; junction bases with no gene match: 3. The CDR3 protein is CSAREWGGETQYF. The DNA of the CDR3 is TGCAGTGCTAGAGAGTGGGGAGGGGAGACCCAGTACTTC.

The gene calls are TRBV20-1 and TRBJ2-7; D unclear. CDR1 is DFQATT and CDR2 is SNEGSKA in the germline V gene (reference sequence). The length of the CDR3 is 13 residues. V dropped 0 bases and J dropped 3 bases, with 9 bases sitting between them. The CDR3 protein is CSARELINYEQYF. The CDR3, as DNA: TGCAGTGCTAGAGAACTGATAAACTACGAGCAGTACTTC.